These T cell receptor beta chains were read from a single sample in a study of tumor and adjacent non-tumor tissue in lung cancer. Via MiXCR, TCRdb re-called the multiplex PCR reads, giving one row per CDR3 protein. The sample has 84,000 or so distinct CDR3 sequences, around three fifths seen once. Material for sequencing was lung tumor tissue. The receptors were gathered from a man between 65 and 85 years old with non-small cell lung cancer. The CDR3 runs from the conserved cysteine through the conserved F or W.

J gene | V gene | CDR3 protein
TRBJ2-7 | TRBV29-1 | CNVGPGTGGYWQYF
TRBJ1-1 | TRBV12-3/TRBV12-4 | CVSSLRQVRAEAFF
TRBJ2-1 | TRBV11-2 | CASSLEAGGLRRSLPFF
TRBJ2-6 | TRBV29-1 | CSAHGLGASGVNVLTF
TRBJ2-7 | TRBV5-1 | CTSSQPSYEQYF
TRBJ2-7 | TRBV11-2 | CASSVRLAAYEQYF
TRBJ2-1 | TRBV29-1 | CSADDESSSNEQFF
TRBJ2-5 | TRBV11-2 | CASSLRQGRIQETQYF
TRBJ2-5 | TRBV29-1 | CVSGDPQETQYF
TRBJ2-7 | TRBV20-1 | CNARSVGGPAGTYEQYF
TRBJ2-1 | TRBV7-8 | CASSRTPAAHGGNGQFF
TRBJ2-1 | TRBV6-1 | CASTRVSGGAAYNEQFF
TRBJ2-7 | TRBV6-5 | CASSSPTQRMENPYEQYF
TRBJ1-3 | TRBV4-2 | CASSQAQGSSGNTIYF
TRBJ2-2 | TRBV11-2 | CVSSLYWTGVMNTGEQFF
TRBJ1-4 | TRBV4-1 | CASSHGRAANEKLFF
TRBJ1-5 | TRBV6-5 | CTSSSTVRSNQPQHF
TRBJ2-1 | TRBV10-3 | CAISESEREAEQLF
TRBJ2-3 | TRBV20-1 | CSARWHRPDSTDTQYF
TRBJ2-5 | TRBV29-1 | CSIEDHEQTLGETQNF
TRBJ1-2 | TRBV5-1 | CASRGPRYGYTF
TRBJ1-2 | TRBV11-2 | CASSRNTGGAAGYTF
TRBJ2-1 | TRBV11-2 | CASIVTSWEGYNEQFF
TRBJ1-6 | TRBV28 | CASTTGSYSPLHF
TRBJ2-3 | TRBV6-5 | CASSYGGLDTQYF
TRBJ2-1 | TRBV4-1 | CASSPGGRIQSYGLFF
TRBJ2-2 | TRBV11-3 | CASTLGRGSVGELFF
TRBJ1-2 | TRBV29-1 | CSLMVGHGYTF
TRBJ1-5 | TRBV29-1 | CSVEVQPDQRQHF
TRBJ2-7 | TRBV11-1 | CGGSFRTGYEQYF
TRBJ2-5 | TRBV6-1 | CASSVRLAGWGTQYF
TRBJ1-4 | TRBV4-1 | CASGGTRAHLPNEKLFF
TRBJ1-4 | TRBV4-2 | CASSQAGEDEKLFF
TRBJ2-2 | TRBV11-2 | CASSPLGPREELYF
TRBJ1-5 | TRBV11-2 | CDSSLTLGQPQHF
TRBJ2-1 | TRBV10-2 | CATTGTSGYNEQSF
TRBJ2-2 | TRBV11-2 | CGSSFGYTGELFF
TRBJ1-4 | TRBV6-5 | CASSHYLRDPPEKLFF
TRBJ2-2 | TRBV6-5 | CTSCYTGFGELFF
TRBJ2-7 | TRBV5-1 | CASSLAVGTGAPEQYF
TRBJ2-1 | TRBV6-5 | CASWPQGQGSLDEQFF
TRBJ1-3 | TRBV28 | CASSHYRSGNTIYF
TRBJ2-6 | TRBV5-1 | CASSSSGRPGANVLTF